One and the same sample provided the 21 T cell receptor beta chains below, sequenced in a study of T and B cells in COVID-19 patients. TRB was amplified from around 230-520 ng of blood genomic DNA. Multiplex PCR with BIOMED2 TRB-A/B primer pools amplified TRB rearrangements. A single record per CDR3 protein comes from TCRdb applying MiXCR to the multiplex PCR reads. Of 3,000 to 4,000 distinct CDR3 sequences in the sample, 25% to 30% are singletons; the top ten hold roughly two thirds. Sequencing input: blood. The receptors originated from a human donor with active COVID-19. The donor label of this sample is uncertain.

The rearrangement uses TRBV7-6 and TRBJ2-3; tentatively, D is TRBD2 (6 bases). Germline CDR1 SGHVS, CDR2 FNYEAQ. The CDR3 sequence is 14 residues long. V lost 4 bases, J lost 4 bases, and 12 bases lay in between. CDR3 nucleotides: TGTGCCAGCAGCTCCGGGACTCCTCCAGATACGCAGTATTTT. The encoded protein is CASSSGTPPDTQYF.

This clonotype is classed as medium-sized. This chain uses TRBV19 with TRBJ2-5; possibly TRBD1 for D (6 bases). In germline, CDR1 is LNHDA, CDR2 SQIVND (reference sequence). This CDR3 has 15 residues. V was clipped by 3 bases and J by 5 bases, with 16 bases between them. In DNA form, the CDR3 reads TGTGCCAGTAGTATTCAAGGACAGCTAATCGAGACCCAGTACTTC. Amino acid sequence: CASSIQGQLIETQYF.

In this sample, this clonotype is large. The chain employs TRBV29-1 and TRBJ2-7; D is uncertain. The CDR3 spans 12 residues. Germline V CDR1 and CDR2: SQVTM, ANQGSEA. V was cut by 6 bases and J by 1 base, with 10 bases left in between. In nucleotides, the CDR3 is TGCAGCGTCCTTGGACGGTCCTACGAGCAGTACTTC. Translation: CSVLGRSYEQYF.

Relative to its sample, this clonotype is medium-sized. The J gene is TRBJ2-6, the V gene TRBV15; a weak D match, TRBD1 (6 bases). V was clipped by 3 bases and J by 1 base, with 13 bases between them. Germline CDR1 LNHNV, CDR2 YYDKDF (reference sequence). This CDR3 comprises 17 residues. The CDR3 sequence: CATSSSPGESGANVLTF. CDR3 bases: TGTGCCACCAGCAGTTCTCCAGGGGAGTCTGGGGCCAACGTCCTGACTTTC.

By frequency in the sample, this clonotype is medium-sized. This chain joins TRBV19 and TRBJ2-7; no reliable D call. V was clipped by 7 bases and J by 3 bases, with 7 bases between them. Germline CDR1 is LNHDA and CDR2 is SQIVND (reference sequence). The CDR3 runs to 11 residues. CDR3 amino acids: CASTPNYEQYF. The CDR3 DNA reads as TGTGCCAGTACCCCAAACTACGAGCAGTACTTC.

Sample share makes this clonotype medium-sized. The J gene is TRBJ2-1, the V gene TRBV5-1; D remains ambiguous. The CDR3 loop spans 16 amino acids. Germline CDR1 is SGHRS and CDR2 is YFSETQ. Deletions cut 0 bases from V and 0 bases from J, with 10 bases between. This CDR3 reads CASSLAPANSYNEQFF. CDR3 DNA sequence: TGCGCCAGCAGCTTGGCCCCAGCCAACTCCTACAATGAGCAGTTCTTC.

This clonotype showed up just a few times. This chain connects TRBV6-5 to TRBJ1-6; TRBD1 is a possible D gene (5 bases). The CDR3 runs to 15 residues. Germline-derived CDR1 and CDR2 are MNHEY and SVGAGI. V dropped 6 bases and J dropped 8 bases, with 17 bases sitting between them. Here the CDR3 DNA reads TGTGCCAGCAGATTCTCTAGGAGGGGTGATTCACCCCTCCACTTT. This translates into CASRFSRRGDSPLHF.

This clonotype has a single count. CDR3 region: CASSLEPNRADTQYF. The CDR3 region has the DNA TGTGCCAGCAGCTTAGAACCCAATAGGGCAGATACGCAGTATTTT. V usage is TRBV7-2 and J usage is TRBJ2-3; D is undetermined. With 1 base removed from V and 4 bases from J, the gap between germline ends came to 12 bases. Germline CDR1 is SGHTA and CDR2 is FQGNSA. CDR3 length: 15 amino acids. Drawing the rest from reference TRBV7-2 and TRBJ2-3, the complete variable domain is GAGVSQSPSNKVTEKGKDVELRCDPISGHTALYWYRQSLGQGLEFLIYFQGNSAPDKSGLPSDRFSAERTGGSVSTLTIQRTQQEDSAVYLCASSLEPNRADTQYFGPGTRLTVL.

Concerning this clonotype: The junction differs from germline at one of its ends, possibly a read error. This sequence joins TRBV27 and TRBJ2-3; unclear D gene. Germline CDR1 reads MNHEY; CDR2 reads SMNVEV (reference sequence). The CDR3 is 13 residues long. The CDR3 reads CARKPLTTATQYF. Written as DNA, the CDR3 is TGTGCCCGCAAGCCCCTGACCACAGCTACGCAGTATTTT.

This clonotype was observed a few times. Here the CDR3 reads CASSPQGESSGNTIYF. CDR3 in DNA: TGTGCCAGCAGTCCACAGGGAGAGAGCTCTGGAAACACCATATATTTT. V gene TRBV6-6 combines with J gene TRBJ1-3; D possibly corresponds to TRBD1 (6 bases). Trimming shortened V by 5 bases and J by 0 bases, and 14 bases separated the two germline ends. This CDR3 region has 16 residues. Germline assignment: CDR1 MNHNY and CDR2 SVGAGI (reference sequence).

This chain connects TRBV19 to TRBJ1-1; D is ambiguous. The CDR3 extends over 14 amino acids. Germline V gene lookup returns CDR1 LNHDA and CDR2 SQIVND (reference sequence). The V end was cut by 3 bases, the J end by 8 bases, with 16 bases between. CDR3 loop: CASSIGIREREAFF. The CDR3 bases are TGTGCCAGTAGTATCGGAATTCGAGAACGAGAAGCTTTCTTT. Combining the CDR3 with reference TRBV19 and TRBJ1-1 gives the whole variable domain DGGITQSPKYLFRKEGQNVTLSCEQNLNHDAMYWYRQDPGQGLRLIYYSQIVNDFQKGDIAEGYSVSREKKESFPLTVTSAQKNPTAFYLCASSIGIREREAFFGQGTRLTVV.

This clonotype has a single count. Being one base from a much bigger clone, this may be a read error. The chain employs TRBV5-5 and TRBJ1-6; D is unresolved. CDR3 length: 15 residues. The V end lost 0 bases, the J end lost 9 bases, and 13 bases lay between the germline ends. Germline V CDR1 and CDR2: SGHKS, YYEKEE (reference sequence). The DNA for the CDR3 is TGTGCCAGCAGCTTGGAGCGCGCAGCTATTTCACCCCTCCACTTT. Translation: CASSLERAAISPLHF. The full variable domain, its missing parts supplied by reference TRBV5-5 and TRBJ1-6, is DAGVTQSPTHLIKTRGQQVTLRCSPISGHKSVSWYQQVLGQGPQFIFQYYEKEERGRGNFPDRFSARQFPNYSSELNVNALLLGDSALYLCASSLERAAISPLHFGNGTRLTVT.

The gene calls are TRBV6-5 and TRBJ1-1, with D uncertain. In germline, CDR1 is MNHEY, CDR2 SVGAGI. V lost 2 bases, J lost 0 bases, and 13 bases lay in between. The CDR3 totals 16 residues. CDR3 in DNA: TGTGCCAGCAGTTACGGTCACACCCGCATGAACACTGAAGCTTTCTTT. Translated, it gives CASSYGHTRMNTEAFF.

This clonotype qualifies as medium-sized. The chain joins TRBV5-4 to TRBJ2-3, with D unresolved. Germline V CDR1 and CDR2: SGHNT, YYREEE (reference sequence). This CDR3 has 13 amino acids. Trimming stripped 4 bases from V and 4 bases from J, with 10 bases between. CDR3 sequence reads: CASSPKDADTQYF. The CDR3 DNA reads TGTGCCAGCAGCCCAAAGGACGCAGATACGCAGTATTTT.

The chain carries TRBV27 and TRBJ1-5, with no clear D. CDR3 size: 15 residues. Germline-derived CDR1 and CDR2 are MNHEY and SMNVEV (reference sequence). The V end was cut by 0 bases, the J end by 2 bases, with 8 bases between. The CDR3 spells CASSLSGIGNQPQHF. In DNA, the CDR3 is TGTGCCAGCAGTTTATCAGGGATCGGCAATCAGCCCCAGCATTTT.

The gene calls are TRBV6-5 and TRBJ2-5; D unclear. Germline V gives CDR1 MNHEY, CDR2 SVGAGI. V lost 2 bases and J 5 bases, leaving 3 bases between the germline ends. The length of the CDR3 is 11 residues. The CDR3 loop reads CASSYAETQYF. CDR3 DNA sequence: TGTGCCAGCAGTTACGCGGAGACCCAGTACTTC.

This clonotype was found a few times. This chain uses TRBV24-1 with TRBJ2-3; no clear D gene. V gave up 0 bases and J gave up 4 bases, with 1 base separating them. This CDR3 has 12 amino acids. Germline-derived CDR1 and CDR2 are KGHDR and SFDVKD. The CDR3, as DNA: TGTGCCACCAGTGATTTGGCAGATACGCAGTATTTT. It specifies CATSDLADTQYF.

The chain has TRBV6-5 and TRBJ1-4; no clear D gene. In germline, CDR1 is MNHEY, CDR2 SVGAGI. Trimming took off 7 bases at V and 0 bases at J, with 12 bases between the two ends. The CDR3 contains 15 residues. In nucleotides, the CDR3 is TGTGCCAGCACTATCGCCCCGGCAACTAATGAAAAACTGTTTTTT. As protein: CASTIAPATNEKLFF.

The chain employs TRBV20-1 and TRBJ2-7; D gene uncertain. Germline loops: CDR1 DFQATT, CDR2 SNEGSKA (reference sequence). This CDR3 spans 11 amino acids. The CDR3 sequence is CSTTDSYEQYF. CDR3 DNA sequence: TGCAGCACGACGGATTCCTACGAGCAGTACTTC.

This clonotype is termed medium-sized. The chain links TRBV29-1 to TRBJ2-1; TRBD1 matches 7 bases. Looked up from germline, CDR1 is SQVTM and CDR2 is ANQGSEA. J lost 6 bases, V lost 4 bases, and 6 bases had no gene match. The CDR3 has 13 amino acids. The CDR3 nucleotides are TGCAGCGTTGTGGACAGGTTGGGCAATGAGCAGTTCTTC. It encodes CSVVDRLGNEQFF.

The genes are TRBV7-9 and TRBJ1-4, with 8 bases matching TRBD1. Trimming at V came to 4 bases and at J to 4 bases, leaving 2 bases not matched to a gene. Germline CDR1 SEHNR, CDR2 FQNEAQ (reference sequence). The CDR3 totals 14 residues. CDR3 amino acids: CASSSDRVNEKLFF. The CDR3 bases are TGTGCCAGCAGCTCGGACAGGGTTAATGAAAAACTGTTTTTT.